One T cell receptor beta chain is described in this entry. Its antigen is currently unknown. There were TCR beta CDR3 regions amplified from RNA transcripts. The TCR CDR3 was amplified in a first-round RT-PCR using the HTBI primer set. In TCRdb, the multiplex PCR reads were re-called with MiXCR into one record per CDR3 protein. The sample yields roughly 510,000 distinct CDR3 sequences, roughly 45% seen once. This sample stems from a study of T cells in Graves' hyperthyroidism and ophthalmopathy. General study findings and limits: Ophthalmopathy was identified by the model a median about seven months ahead of onset. Ophthalmopathy could be told apart from stable hyperthyroidism with a 13 V-J model.

The CDR3 totals 15 residues. The J segment lost 0 bases and the V segment lost 3 bases, leaving 2 bases of the junction unmatched. Per the germline V gene, CDR1 is SGHDN and CDR2 is FVKESK. Material for sequencing was peripheral blood or thyroid tissue (not recorded which). The chain couples TRBV14 to TRBJ2-5; TRBD1 agrees at 9 bases. This sequence was found in an adult woman with Graves' disease, either hyperthyroidism or ophthalmopathy (not recorded which). For the CDR3, the DNA is TGTGCCAGCAGCCAGACAGGGGGATACCAAGAGACCCAGTACTTC. Its protein product is CASSQTGGYQETQYF.